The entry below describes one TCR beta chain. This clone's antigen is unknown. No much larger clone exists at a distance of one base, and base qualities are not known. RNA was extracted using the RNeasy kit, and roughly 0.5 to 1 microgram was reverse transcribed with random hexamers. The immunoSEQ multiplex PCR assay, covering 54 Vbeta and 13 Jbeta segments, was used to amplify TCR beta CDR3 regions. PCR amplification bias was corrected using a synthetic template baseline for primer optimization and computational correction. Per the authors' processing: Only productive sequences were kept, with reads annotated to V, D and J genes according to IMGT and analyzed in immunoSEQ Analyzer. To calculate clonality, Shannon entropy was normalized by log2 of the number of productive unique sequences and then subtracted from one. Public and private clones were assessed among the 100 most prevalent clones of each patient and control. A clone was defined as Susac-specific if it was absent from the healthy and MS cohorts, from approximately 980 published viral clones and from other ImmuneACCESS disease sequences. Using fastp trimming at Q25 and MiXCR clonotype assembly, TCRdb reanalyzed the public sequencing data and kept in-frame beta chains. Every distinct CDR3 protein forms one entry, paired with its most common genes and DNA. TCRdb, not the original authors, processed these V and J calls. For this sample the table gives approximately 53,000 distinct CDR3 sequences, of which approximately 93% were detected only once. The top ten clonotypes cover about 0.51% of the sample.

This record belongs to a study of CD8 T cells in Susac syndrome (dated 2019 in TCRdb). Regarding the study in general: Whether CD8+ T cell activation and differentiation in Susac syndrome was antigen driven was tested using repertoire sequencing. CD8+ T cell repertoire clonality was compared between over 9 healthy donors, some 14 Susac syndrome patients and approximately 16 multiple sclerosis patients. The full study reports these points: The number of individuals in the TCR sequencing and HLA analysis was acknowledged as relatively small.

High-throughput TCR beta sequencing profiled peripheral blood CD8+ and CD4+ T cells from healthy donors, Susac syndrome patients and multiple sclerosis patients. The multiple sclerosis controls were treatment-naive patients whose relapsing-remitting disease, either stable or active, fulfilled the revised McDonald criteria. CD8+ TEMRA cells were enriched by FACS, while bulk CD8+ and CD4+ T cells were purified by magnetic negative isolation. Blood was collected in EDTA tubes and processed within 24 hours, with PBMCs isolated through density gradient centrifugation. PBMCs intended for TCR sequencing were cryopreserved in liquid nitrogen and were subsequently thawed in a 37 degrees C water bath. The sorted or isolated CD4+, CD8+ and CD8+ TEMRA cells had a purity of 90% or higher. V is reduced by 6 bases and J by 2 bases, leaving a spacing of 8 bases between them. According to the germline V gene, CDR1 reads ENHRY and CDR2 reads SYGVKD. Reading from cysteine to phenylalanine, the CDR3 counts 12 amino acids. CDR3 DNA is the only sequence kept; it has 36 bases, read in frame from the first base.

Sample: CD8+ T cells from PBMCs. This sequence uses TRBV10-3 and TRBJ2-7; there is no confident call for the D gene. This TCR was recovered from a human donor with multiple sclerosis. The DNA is TGTGCCATCAGGGACCCCGCCTACGAGCAGTACTTC. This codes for CAIRDPAYEQYF.